The rows below give T cell receptor beta chains drawn from one sample of a study of long-term antiretroviral therapy in people with HIV. The repertoire was sequenced with immunoSEQ multiplex PCR; TCRdb's copy has only in-frame clones and lacks some. This table has 30,000 to 40,000 clones, 65% to 90% appearing once. The sample in question was unsorted PBMCs, obtained roughly 3.3 years after starting antiretroviral therapy. These receptor sequences come from a young man with HIV. The CDR3 runs from the conserved cysteine through the conserved F or W. The D gene is left open where the match is weak. Expanded clones are given a class, and other clones once, few, many or no size at all.

D	J	V	size	length	DNA	CDR3
NA	TRBJ2-7	TRBV19	NA	18	TGTGCCAGCTATTCCACGTTTTGGAGGGGCACCCATACCTACGAGCAGTACTTC	CASYSTFWRGTHTYEQYF
NA	TRBJ2-7	TRBV9	once	16	TGTGCCAGCAGCGTATTAGGTGGGAGGGGGCCCTACGAGCAGTACTTC	CASSVLGGRGPYEQYF
NA	TRBJ2-2	TRBV9	NA	12	TGTGCCAGCAGCGTAGGTCCCGGGGAGCTGTTTTTT	CASSVGPGELFF
NA	TRBJ1-4	TRBV6-5	NA	14	TGTGCCAGCAGTTACTCGGGGGTCTATGAAAAACTGTTTTTT	CASSYSGVYEKLFF
TRBD2	TRBJ2-5	TRBV19	NA	15	TGTGCCAGTAGCCCCAGGGAGGGTTTATACGGGACCCAGTACTTC	CASSPREGLYGTQYF
NA	TRBJ1-1	TRBV6-6	NA	15	TGTGCCAGCAGTTACTCGGGCGGGGCAGGCACTGAAGCTTTCTTT	CASSYSGGAGTEAFF
TRBD2	TRBJ2-7	TRBV7-9	NA	15	TGTGCCAGCAGCTTAGCAGTAGCGGGAGGTGACGAGCAGTACTTC	CASSLAVAGGDEQYF
NA	TRBJ2-1	TRBV28	NA	15	TGTGCCAGCAGTTCCGGGAGCCCCGGTGTGAATGAGCAGTTCTTC	CASSSGSPGVNEQFF
NA	TRBJ1-2	TRBV5-5	NA	14	TGTGCCAGCAGCTTGGAAGGGACCAACTATGGCTACACCTTC	CASSLEGTNYGYTF
NA	TRBJ1-2	TRBV6-1	NA	13	TGTGCCAGCAGTGAAGCGGTATCGTATGGCTACACCTTC	CASSEAVSYGYTF
NA	TRBJ1-1	TRBV7-9	NA	15	TGTGCCAGCAGCTCGGGGGGTCAATTGAACACTGAAGCTTTCTTT	CASSSGGQLNTEAFF
TRBD1	TRBJ2-3	TRBV7-2	NA	15	TGTGCCAGCAGCTCAACAGGGGTACGTGGGGATACGCAGTATTTT	CASSSTGVRGDTQYF
TRBD2	TRBJ2-7	TRBV7-6	NA	15	TGTGCCAGCAGCTTGGCTAGCGGGAGGGCGACCGAGCAGTACTTC	CASSLASGRATEQYF
NA	TRBJ2-7	TRBV28	once	13	TGTGCCAGCAGTTTAAGCCCTAGCGACGAGCAGTACTTC	CASSLSPSDEQYF
TRBD1	TRBJ2-5	TRBV7-2	NA	17	TGTGCCAGCAGCTCCAACGGGCAACAGGGGGCGGGAGAGACCCAGTACTTC	CASSSNGQQGAGETQYF
TRBD1	TRBJ2-1	TRBV6-5	NA	14	TGTGCCAGCAGTTACAATACAGGGGATTGGGAGCAGTTCTTC	CASSYNTGDWEQFF
TRBD1	TRBJ1-2	TRBV19	few	15	TGTGCCAGTAGTATAGTGGGGGGACAGGACGGCGGCTACACCTTC	CASSIVGGQDGGYTF
TRBD1	TRBJ2-7	TRBV5-6	NA	15	TGTGCCAGCAGCCCGGGGGGACAGGGGGCTCGTGAGCAGTACTTC	CASSPGGQGAREQYF
NA	TRBJ2-6	TRBV12-5	NA	20	TGTGCTAGTGGACCCTCTGTTCCCGGGACATATAACTCTGGGGCCAACGTCCTGACTTTC	CASGPSVPGTYNSGANVLTF
TRBD2	TRBJ2-1	TRBV7-9	once	17	TGTGCCAGCACCGTTGGTAGCGGGCGTAGCTCCTACAATGAGCAGTTCTTC	CASTVGSGRSSYNEQFF
TRBD2	TRBJ2-5	TRBV25-1	NA	18	TGTGCCAGCAGTGAAAGGATTGGGGGAGCGGGAGGGAGCAAGACCCAGTACTTC	CASSERIGGAGGSKTQYF
TRBD1	TRBJ2-1	TRBV11-3	NA	16	TGTGCCAGCAGCTTGGTAGGGACAGGGGCCTACAATGAGCAGTTCTTC	CASSLVGTGAYNEQFF
NA	TRBJ2-1	TRBV6-4	few	16	TGTGCCAGCAGTGTAGAGGCTACAGCTCCCTACAATGAGCAGTTCTTC	CASSVEATAPYNEQFF
NA	TRBJ2-7	TRBV7-6	few	13	TGTGCCAGCAGCTCCAGCCGAGGAAACGAGCAGTACTTC	CASSSSRGNEQYF
NA	TRBJ1-4	TRBV7-9	NA	18	TGTGCCAGCAGCCCAATACCCACCACGACAGGCGTTCGTGAAAAACTGTTTTTT	CASSPIPTTTGVREKLFF
NA	TRBJ2-1	TRBV5-4	NA	13	TGTGCCAGCAGCTTGGGCCTAGTCGATGAGCAGTTCTTC	CASSLGLVDEQFF
NA	TRBJ1-1	TRBV7-9	NA	12	TGTGCCAGCAGCCCATCGAACACTGAAGCTTTCTTT	CASSPSNTEAFF
NA	TRBJ1-2	TRBV27	few	15	TGTGCCAGCAGTCCTCTAAGGGACCCACAGGCTGGCTACACCTTC	CASSPLRDPQAGYTF
TRBD1	TRBJ1-1	TRBV2	NA	13	TGTGCCAGCAGACGGACAGGGGACACTGAAGCTTTCTTT	CASRRTGDTEAFF